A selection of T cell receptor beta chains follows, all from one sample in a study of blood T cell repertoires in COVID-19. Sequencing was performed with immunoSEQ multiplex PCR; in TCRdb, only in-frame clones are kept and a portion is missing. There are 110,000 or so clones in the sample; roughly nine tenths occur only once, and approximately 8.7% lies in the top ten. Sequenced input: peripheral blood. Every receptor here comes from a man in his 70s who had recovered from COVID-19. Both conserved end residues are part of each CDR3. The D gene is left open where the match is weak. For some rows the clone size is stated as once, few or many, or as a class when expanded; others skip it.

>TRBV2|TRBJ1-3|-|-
CASSGEGEVSGNTIYF
TGTGCCAGCAGTGGGGAGGGAGAGGTTTCTGGAAACACCATATATTTT
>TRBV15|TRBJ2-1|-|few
CATSSRGSYNEQFF
TGTGCCACCAGCAGCCGGGGGTCCTACAATGAGCAGTTCTTC
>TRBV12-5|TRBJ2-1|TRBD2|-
CASGLGLAGPNEQFF
TGTGCTAGTGGTTTGGGACTAGCGGGCCCCAATGAGCAGTTCTTC
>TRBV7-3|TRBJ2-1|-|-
CASSPTGGGYNEQFF
TGTGCCAGCAGCCCCACGGGGGGCGGATACAATGAGCAGTTCTTC
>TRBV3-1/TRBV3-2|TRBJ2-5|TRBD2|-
CASSQVGLEETQYF
TGTGCCAGCAGCCAAGTGGGACTAGAAGAGACCCAGTACTTC
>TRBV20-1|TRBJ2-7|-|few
CSARPAYEQYF
TGCAGTGCTAGACCCGCCTACGAGCAGTACTTC
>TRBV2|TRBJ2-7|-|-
CASSVLYEQYF
TGTGCCAGCAGTGTGTTATACGAGCAGTACTTC
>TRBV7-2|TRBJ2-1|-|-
CASSFVIQGRQFF
TGTGCCAGCAGCTTCGTCATACAGGGAAGGCAGTTCTTC
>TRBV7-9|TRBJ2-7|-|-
CASSLAPGYEQYF
TGTGCCAGCAGCTTAGCGCCGGGCTACGAGCAGTACTTC
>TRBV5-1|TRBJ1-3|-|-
CASSLAGSGNTIYF
TGCGCCAGCAGCTTGGCAGGGTCGGGAAACACCATATATTTT
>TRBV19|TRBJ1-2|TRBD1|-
CASSSDRDNYGYTF
TGTGCCAGTAGCAGTGACAGGGACAACTATGGCTACACCTTC
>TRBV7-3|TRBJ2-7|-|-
CASSPFGGYEQYF
TGTGCCAGCAGCCCCTTTGGAGGGTACGAGCAGTACTTC
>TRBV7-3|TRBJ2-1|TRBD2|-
CASSSGLAAYNEQFF
TGTGCCAGCAGCTCAGGGCTAGCGGCCTACAATGAGCAGTTCTTC
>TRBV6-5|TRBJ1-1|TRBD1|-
CASSRQGTEAFF
TGTGCCAGCAGTCGACAGGGAACTGAAGCTTTCTTT
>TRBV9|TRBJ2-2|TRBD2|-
CASSRAGRAGELFF
TGTGCCAGCAGCAGGGCAGGGAGGGCCGGGGAGCTGTTTTTT
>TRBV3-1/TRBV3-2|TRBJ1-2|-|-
CASSQGGQRGYGYTF
TGTGCCAGCAGCCAAGGCGGCCAGCGTGGCTATGGCTACACCTTC
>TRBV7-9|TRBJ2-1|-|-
CASSGQALAGKHNEQFF
TGTGCCAGCAGCGGACAGGCGTTAGCGGGAAAGCACAATGAGCAGTTCTTC
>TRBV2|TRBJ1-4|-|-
CASSEARAWKLFF
TGTGCCAGCAGTGAAGCGAGGGCGTGGAAACTGTTTTTT
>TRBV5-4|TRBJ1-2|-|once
CASSPTGTRTNYGYTF
TGTGCCAGCAGCCCGACCGGGACAAGGACTAACTATGGCTACACCTTC
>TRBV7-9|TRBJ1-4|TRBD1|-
CASSLGTGGFNEKLFF
TGTGCCAGCAGCCTGGGGACAGGGGGCTTTAATGAAAAACTGTTTTTT
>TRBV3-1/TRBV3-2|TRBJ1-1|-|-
CASSQEERNTEAFF
TGTGCCAGCAGCCAGGAGGAAAGGAACACTGAAGCTTTCTTT
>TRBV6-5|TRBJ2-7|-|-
CASKGGAGHEQYF
TGTGCCAGCAAAGGGGGGGCCGGTCACGAGCAGTACTTC
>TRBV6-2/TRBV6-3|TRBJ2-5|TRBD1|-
CASSPADRDQETQYF
TGTGCCAGCAGCCCAGCGGACAGGGACCAAGAGACCCAGTACTTC
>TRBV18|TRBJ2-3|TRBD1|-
CASSPTKGQGSTDTQYF
TGTGCCAGCTCACCTACTAAGGGACAGGGGAGCACAGATACGCAGTATTTT
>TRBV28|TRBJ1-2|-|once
CASSLLGPRTNYGYTF
TGTGCCAGCAGTCTCCTGGGCCCTCGAACTAACTATGGCTACACCTTC
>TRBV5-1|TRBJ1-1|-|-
CASSLWAGGTEAFF
TGCGCCAGCAGCCTGTGGGCAGGAGGGACTGAAGCTTTCTTT
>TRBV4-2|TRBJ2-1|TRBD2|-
CASSPGLAGDNEQFF
TGTGCCAGCAGCCCTGGACTAGCGGGAGACAATGAGCAGTTCTTC
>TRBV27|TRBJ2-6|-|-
CASSFAAWANVLTF
TGTGCCAGCAGTTTCGCGGCGTGGGCCAACGTCCTGACTTTC
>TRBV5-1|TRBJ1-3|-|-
CASSPGGDGNTIYF
TGCGCCAGCAGCCCTGGCGGGGATGGAAACACCATATATTTT
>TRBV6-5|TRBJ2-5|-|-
CASTSGVAGGETQYF
TGTGCCAGCACCTCCGGGGTAGCTGGGGGGGAGACCCAGTACTTC
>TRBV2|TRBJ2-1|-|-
CASRSVGGSYNEQFF
TGTGCCAGCAGGAGCGTGGGGGGTTCCTACAATGAGCAGTTCTTC
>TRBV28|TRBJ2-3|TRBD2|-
CASSDSGGALDTQYF
TGTGCCAGCAGCGATAGCGGGGGGGCATTGGATACGCAGTATTTT
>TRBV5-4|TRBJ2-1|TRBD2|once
CASSSRSRGVGATEQFF
TGTGCCAGCAGCTCCCGGTCGCGGGGGGTCGGCGCGACTGAGCAGTTCTTC
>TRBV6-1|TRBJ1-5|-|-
CASSEGNLRTRYSNQPQHF
TGTGCCAGCAGTGAAGGCAACCTTCGTACCCGCTATAGCAATCAGCCCCAGCATTTT
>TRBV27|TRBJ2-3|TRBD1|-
CASTDLPGQGADTQYF
TGTGCCAGCACCGATCTACCTGGACAGGGCGCAGATACGCAGTATTTT
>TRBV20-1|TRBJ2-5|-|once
CSASKGIQETQYF
TGCAGTGCTAGTAAGGGGATCCAAGAGACCCAGTACTTC
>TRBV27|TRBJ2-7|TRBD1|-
CASSIRTGTGNPYEQYF
TGTGCCAGCAGTATCCGCACCGGGACAGGGAACCCCTACGAGCAGTACTTC
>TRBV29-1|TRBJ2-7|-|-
CSVTRRKGSYEQYF
TGCAGCGTGACGCGGAGAAAAGGATCCTACGAGCAGTACTTC
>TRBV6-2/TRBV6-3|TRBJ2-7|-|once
CASSSQGRLEQYF
TGTGCCAGCAGTTCACAGGGACGGCTCGAGCAGTACTTC
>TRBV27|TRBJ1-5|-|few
CASSSRGDNSNQPQHF
TGTGCCAGCAGTTCACGGGGAGACAATAGCAATCAGCCCCAGCATTTT
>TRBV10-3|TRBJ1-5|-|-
CAISEQERDQPQHF
TGTGCCATCAGTGAACAGGAACGGGATCAGCCCCAGCATTTT
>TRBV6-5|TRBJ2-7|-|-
CASSYTPDGGYEQYF
TGTGCCAGCAGTTACACCCCTGACGGGGGCTACGAGCAGTACTTC
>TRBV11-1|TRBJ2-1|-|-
CASSLQGYEQFF
TGTGCCAGCAGCTTACAGGGTTATGAGCAGTTCTTC
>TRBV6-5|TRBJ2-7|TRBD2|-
CGAGAYEQYF
TGTGGAGCGGGGGCCTACGAGCAGTACTTC
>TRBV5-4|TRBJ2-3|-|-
CASSLSGGWEETDTQYF
TGTGCCAGCAGCTTGTCGGGGGGCTGGGAGGAAACAGATACGCAGTATTTT